Following are 31 T cell receptor beta chains from one sample sequenced in a study of chemoradiotherapy in HPV16-positive cancers. Sequenced by immunoSEQ multiplex PCR; TCRdb stores in-frame clones only, minus some. The sample carries about 53,000 clones, more than 90% recorded once. The sample consisted of blood, taken from a patient who underwent chemoradiotherapy. These TCRs come from a human donor with HPV-associated anogenital cancer.

The chain employs TRBV2 and TRBJ1-2; D gene unclear. There are 12 residues in the CDR3. Trimming left V 3 bases short and J 5 bases short, with 7 bases between. In germline, CDR1 is SNHLY, CDR2 FYNNEI. CDR3 loop: CASSDRQYGYTF. DNA of the CDR3: TGTGCCAGCAGTGATCGTCAGTATGGCTACACCTTC.

The chain employs TRBV6-5 and TRBJ2-2; perhaps D is TRBD1 or TRBD2 (5 bases each). Germline-derived CDR1 and CDR2 are MNHEY and SVGAGI. The ends were cut back, 4 bases at V and 2 bases at J, with 8 bases in the middle. This CDR3 comprises 14 residues. The CDR3 DNA follows: TGTGCCAGCAGTTTGAGGGGTAACACCGGGGAGCTGTTTTTT. This codes for CASSLRGNTGELFF.

V is TRBV7-9 and J is TRBJ1-5; D possibly corresponds to TRBD1 (5 bases). V was pared by 1 base and J by 7 bases, with 11 bases between. The germline gives CDR1 SEHNR, CDR2 FQNEAQ (reference sequence). The CDR3 runs to 14 residues. Here the CDR3 reads CASSLDQGGQPQHF. The DNA for the CDR3 is TGTGCCAGCAGCTTAGACCAGGGAGGACAGCCCCAGCATTTT.

This clone is a singleton in its sample. The rearrangement uses TRBV30 and TRBJ1-2, with D possibly being TRBD1 (5 bases). V lost 4 bases and J 8 bases, leaving 17 bases between the germline ends. The CDR3 totals 13 residues. Looked up from germline, CDR1 is GTSNPN and CDR2 is SVGIG (reference sequence). CDR3 amino acids: CAWIPQGAWGYTF. CDR3 coding DNA: TGTGCCTGGATCCCTCAGGGCGCTTGGGGCTACACCTTC.

This sequence joins TRBV6-5 and TRBJ1-1; D is uncertain. Trimming took off 0 bases at V and 0 bases at J, with 8 bases between the two ends. The germline CDR1 and CDR2 sequences are MNHEY and SVGAGI. This CDR3 contains 15 residues. The CDR3 sequence is CASSYSRGMNTEAFF. CDR3 in DNA: TGTGCCAGCAGTTACTCGAGAGGAATGAACACTGAAGCTTTCTTT.

The chain is built from TRBV5-8 and TRBJ2-7; D might be TRBD1 or TRBD2, each matching 5 bases. This CDR3 comprises 14 residues. CDR1 is SGHTS, CDR2 YDEGEE, per germline. The V end lost 4 bases, the J end lost 4 bases, and 15 bases lay between the germline ends. The CDR3 reads CASSRRTGTYEQYF. The CDR3 coding sequence is TGTGCCAGCAGCAGGAGGACCGGGACGTACGAGCAGTACTTC.

The chain is built from TRBV25-1 and TRBJ1-1, with D possibly matching TRBD1 (5 bases). Trimming left V 6 bases short and J 3 bases short, with 11 bases between. The CDR3 runs 13 residues. Germline V gene data show CDR1 as MGHDK and CDR2 as SYGVNS. The CDR3 sequence is CASRGVGDTEAFF. CDR3 nucleotide sequence: TGTGCCAGCAGGGGGGTGGGTGACACTGAAGCTTTCTTT.

The CDR3 bases are TGTGCCATCAGTGACTGGACAGGAGTTTCTGAAGCTTTCTTT. Its protein product is CAISDWTGVSEAFF. V and J are TRBV10-3 and TRBJ1-1, with 7 bases fitting TRBD1. With 3 bases clipped from V and 6 bases from J, the junction kept 7 bases outside the gene matches. The germline V gene has CDR1 ENHRY and CDR2 SYGVKD. This CDR3 is 14 amino acids long.

In DNA form, the CDR3 reads TGTGCCAGTAGTCTACCGACAGGGGGCCACACTGAAGCTTTCTTT. Its protein is CASSLPTGGHTEAFF. The V and J genes are TRBV19 and TRBJ1-1; 10 bases fit TRBD1. The V segment lost 5 bases and the J segment 3 bases; nucleotides outside the gene matches: 6. The length of the CDR3 is 15 residues. CDR1 is LNHDA, CDR2 SQIVND, per germline (reference sequence).

The gene calls are TRBV4-2 and TRBJ2-2; 7 bases agree with TRBD2. The CDR3 has 19 amino acids. With 0 bases clipped from V and 0 bases from J, the junction kept 10 bases outside the gene matches. Germline CDR1 LGHNA, CDR2 YNFKEQ. The CDR3 reads CASSQDRARTSANTGELFF. Here the CDR3 DNA reads TGTGCCAGCAGCCAAGATCGGGCTCGTACTAGCGCGAACACCGGGGAGCTGTTTTTT.

This clone was picked up one time. The chain recombines TRBV7-2 with TRBJ1-5; D not resolved. Trimming took 0 bases from V and 0 from J, leaving 6 bases between them. Germline V lookup: CDR1 SGHTA, CDR2 FQGNSA. The CDR3 is 15 residues long. The CDR3 coding sequence is TGTGCCAGCAGCTTAGCAGGGTCTAGCAATCAGCCCCAGCATTTT. It is translated as CASSLAGSSNQPQHF.

The chain has TRBV5-1 and TRBJ2-7, with unresolved D. The V end was cut by 4 bases, the J end by 6 bases, with 14 bases between. Per germline, CDR1 SGHRS and CDR2 YFSETQ. The CDR3 contains 13 residues. The CDR3 DNA is TGCGCCAGCAGCCTGGCCCTTCCCTCCGAGCAGTACTTC. Translating it yields CASSLALPSEQYF.

V and J are TRBV15 and TRBJ2-4; D may match TRBD1 or TRBD2 (5 bases each). The germline CDR1 and CDR2 sequences are LNHNV and YYDKDF (reference sequence). The CDR3 runs 15 residues. V was pared by 5 bases and J by 7 bases, with 18 bases between. The CDR3: CATSLERGVGNIQYF. As DNA, the CDR3 is TGTGCCACCAGCCTCGAAAGGGGAGTGGGGAACATTCAGTACTTC. Combining the CDR3 with reference TRBV15 and TRBJ2-4 gives the whole variable domain DAMVIQNPRYQVTQFGKPVTLSCSQTLNHNVMYWYQQKSSQAPKLLFHYYDKDFNNEADTPDNFQSRRPNTSFCFLDIRSPGLGDTAMYLCATSLERGVGNIQYFGAGTRLSVL.

This clone has just one count. V and J are TRBV7-2 and TRBJ2-7, with D maybe TRBD1 (6 bases). Germline CDR1 and CDR2: SGHTA and FQGNSA. The length of the CDR3 is 14 residues. V was trimmed by 2 bases and J by 4 bases, leaving 12 bases between them. The CDR3 DNA reads TGTGCCAGCAGCTTACAACAGGGAGAGTACGAGCAGTACTTC. It translates to CASSLQQGEYEQYF. The full variable domain, with the rest looked up from reference TRBV7-2 and TRBJ2-7, is GAGVSQSPSNKVTEKGKDVELRCDPISGHTALYWYRQSLGQGLEFLIYFQGNSAPDKSGLPSDRFSAERTGGSVSTLTIQRTQQEDSAVYLCASSLQQGEYEQYFGPGTRLTVT.

V is TRBV5-1 and J is TRBJ2-3; 7 bases align to TRBD2. Per the germline V gene, CDR1 is SGHRS and CDR2 is YFSETQ. V lost 4 bases, J lost 0 bases, and 8 bases stayed unmatched. This CDR3 is built from 16 residues. CDR3 sequence (DNA): TGCGCCAGCAGCACGCAAGCGGGAATAAGCACAGATACGCAGTATTTT. Translating gives CASSTQAGISTDTQYF.

The chain couples TRBV19 to TRBJ2-7; perhaps TRBD1 as D (6 bases). CDR3 size: 15 residues. V lost 6 bases and J 1 base, leaving 16 bases between the germline ends. Germline values: CDR1 LNHDA, CDR2 SQIVND (reference sequence). CDR3 region: CASSLGHLASYEQYF. The CDR3 DNA sequence: TGTGCCAGTAGCCTGGGACACTTAGCATCCTACGAGCAGTACTTC.

This sequence joins TRBV5-6 and TRBJ1-4; possibly TRBD1 for D (5 bases). This CDR3 has 14 residues. Germline assignment: CDR1 SGHDT and CDR2 YYEEEE. V lost 6 bases and J 5 bases, leaving 14 bases between the germline ends. The CDR3 spells CASNRDGSNEKLFF. For the CDR3, the DNA is TGTGCCAGCAACCGGGACGGATCCAATGAAAAACTGTTTTTT. Variable domain in full (rest from reference TRBV5-6 and TRBJ1-4): DAGVTQSPTHLIKTRGQQVTLRCSPKSGHDTVSWYQQALGQGPQFIFQYYEEEERQRGNFPDRFSGHQFPNYSSELNVNALLLGDSALYLCASNRDGSNEKLFFGSGTQLSVL.

The chain recombines TRBV19 with TRBJ2-7, with 10 nucleotides matching TRBD2. The CDR3 has 14 amino acids. Germline V gives CDR1 LNHDA, CDR2 SQIVND (reference sequence). V trimming: 10 bases; J trimming: 6 bases; junction bases outside the gene matches: 12. The CDR3 coding sequence is TGTGCCACCACTCCCCTAGCGGGAGACGCCGAGCAGTACTTC. Residues: CATTPLAGDAEQYF.

The chain recombines TRBV27 with TRBJ2-7; D may be TRBD2 (6 bases). Trimming stripped 6 bases from V and 1 base from J, with 16 bases between. From germline, CDR1 is MNHEY and CDR2 SMNVEV (reference sequence). The CDR3 spans 15 residues. CDR3 sequence reads: CASSPAGAVSYEQYF. CDR3 sequence (DNA): TGTGCCAGCAGCCCAGCGGGTGCGGTTTCCTACGAGCAGTACTTC.

This sequence joins TRBV19 and TRBJ2-5; no reliable D call. The CDR3 spans 15 residues. Trimming took off 3 bases at V and 3 bases at J, with 14 bases between the two ends. Germline CDR1 LNHDA, CDR2 SQIVND (reference sequence). The CDR3 protein is CASSIQPLWEETQYF. The CDR3 DNA reads as TGTGCCAGTAGTATTCAGCCCCTCTGGGAAGAGACCCAGTACTTC.

The V and J genes are TRBV18 and TRBJ2-7; TRBD1 agrees at 12 bases. This CDR3 is 15 amino acids long. The germline V gene encodes CDR1 KGHSH and CDR2 LQKENI. Trimming at V came to 2 bases and at J to 5 bases, leaving 4 bases not matched to a gene. The CDR3 DNA reads as TGTGCCAGCTCACCATCCGGGACAGGGGGCAACGAGCAGTACTTC. This gives the protein CASSPSGTGGNEQYF.

DNA of the CDR3: TGTGCCATCAGTTTTTCAGGGGGCTTAGAGACCCAGTACTTC. Protein product: CAISFSGGLETQYF. The chain is built from TRBV10-3 and TRBJ2-5, with TRBD1 identical over 8 bases. The V gene end was trimmed by 5 bases and the J gene end by 4 bases; junction bases not matched to a gene: 6. CDR3 length equals 14 residues. Germline CDR1 is ENHRY and CDR2 is SYGVKD.

V and J are TRBV7-2 and TRBJ2-7; TRBD2 is a possible D gene (6 bases). The CDR3 sequence is 15 residues long. V lost 0 bases and J 6 bases, leaving 15 bases between the germline ends. Germline-derived CDR1 and CDR2 are SGHTA and FQGNSA. CDR3 nucleotides: TGTGCCAGCAGCTTAGCATTTGGAGGGCGGACCGAGCAGTACTTC. Translating gives CASSLAFGGRTEQYF.

This chain connects TRBV4-2 to TRBJ2-3; D may be TRBD1 or TRBD2 (5 bases each). Germline lookup yields CDR1 LGHNA and CDR2 YNFKEQ. This CDR3 region has 14 residues. V was shortened by 1 base and J by 5 bases, with 10 bases between the two germline ends. The CDR3, as DNA: TGTGCCAGCAGCCAAGTGGGGGACGGAGATACGCAGTATTTT. This codes for CASSQVGDGDTQYF.

The J gene is TRBJ2-7, the V gene TRBV5-1; 8 nucleotides align to TRBD1. Looked up from germline, CDR1 is SGHRS and CDR2 is YFSETQ. CDR3 size: 12 residues. Germline trimming cut 5 bases from V and 5 bases from J; bases unmatched to any gene: 3. CDR3 sequence reads: CASSKDRDEQYF. The CDR3 DNA reads TGCGCCAGCAGTAAGGACAGGGACGAGCAGTACTTC.

The rearrangement uses TRBV19 and TRBJ2-7; 7 nucleotides agree with TRBD1. The junction had 5 bases not matched to a gene; V was cut back by 4 bases and J by 2 bases. Germline V gene lookup returns CDR1 LNHDA and CDR2 SQIVND (reference sequence). The CDR3 spans 14 residues. The CDR3 DNA is TGTGCCAGTAGTACCGGGACAGTCCCCTACGAGCAGTACTTC. Translated, it gives CASSTGTVPYEQYF.

The rearrangement joins TRBV27 to TRBJ2-1, with TRBD2 matching over 14 bases. Losses at the gene ends were 6 bases for V and 5 bases for J; bases not matched to a gene: 9. Germline V lookup: CDR1 MNHEY, CDR2 SMNVEV (reference sequence). The CDR3 covers 17 residues. The CDR3 spells CASSQSRLAGGNNEQFF. The DNA for the CDR3 is TGTGCCAGCAGCCAATCCCGACTAGCGGGAGGGAACAATGAGCAGTTCTTC.

The chain is built from TRBV9 and TRBJ2-7; TRBD2 might be the D (6 bases). CDR3 length: 15 amino acids. Germline loops: CDR1 SGDLS, CDR2 YYNGEE. V shed 0 bases and J shed 2 bases, with 12 bases lying between them. CDR3 sequence: CASSVEPGVAYEQYF. CDR3 coding DNA: TGTGCCAGCAGCGTAGAACCGGGGGTTGCCTACGAGCAGTACTTC.

V usage is TRBV6-5 and J usage is TRBJ1-1; D perhaps matches TRBD1 (6 bases). Deletions cut 2 bases from V and 5 bases from J, with 15 bases between. Germline V CDR1 and CDR2: MNHEY, SVGAGI. The CDR3 is made up of 15 amino acids. The CDR3 protein is CASSYPRRGRTEAFF. For the CDR3, the DNA is TGTGCCAGCAGTTACCCTAGACGGGGGCGAACTGAAGCTTTCTTT.

CDR3 DNA sequence: TGCGCCAGCAGCTTCTTGGGACAGGGGGACAATGAGCAGTTCTTC. Its protein is CASSFLGQGDNEQFF. The chain employs TRBV5-1 and TRBJ2-1, with 11 bases fitting TRBD1. The length of the CDR3 is 15 residues. After removal of 2 bases from V and 5 bases from J, the junction contained 3 bases not matched to a gene. Germline-derived CDR1 and CDR2 are SGHRS and YFSETQ.

J is TRBJ1-1 and V is TRBV6-5; TRBD1 matches at 10 bases. Trimming at V came to 6 bases and at J to 4 bases, leaving 2 bases not matched to a gene. The germline V gene encodes CDR1 MNHEY and CDR2 SVGAGI. The CDR3 extends over 13 amino acids. CDR3 in DNA: TGTGCCAGCAGGGGGACAGGGGCCACTGAAGCTTTCTTT. As protein: CASRGTGATEAFF.